This TCR beta chain was sequenced for a study of radiotherapy plus CTLA-4 blockade in lung cancer. Notes on this clone: The antigen is not known.

Alongside CTLA-4 blockade with ipilimumab, patients with chemo-refractory metastatic non-small-cell lung cancer received focal radiation. TCRdb's table, derived via immunoSEQ multiplex PCR, lists solely in-frame clones and lacks some. The data contain around 90,000 clones, approximately 80% of them seen just once; the ten biggest clones take up more than 12%. This CDR3 has 14 residues. Germline assignment: CDR1 SGHTA and CDR2 FQGNSA. Trimming removed 6 bases from V and 2 bases from J, with 13 bases in between. Study-level points and caveats: With interferon-beta, early dynamics of blood T cell clones were reported to best predict response. Once radiotherapy plus ipilimumab had been given, TCR clones derived from tumor expanded in blood.

This TCR came from a human donor with non-small cell lung cancer that progressed on radiotherapy plus ipilimumab. The chain uses TRBV7-2 and TRBJ1-1, with D unresolved. The specimen was peripheral blood, collected from a patient treated with radiotherapy plus ipilimumab. The DNA for the CDR3 is TGTGCCAGCAGTTCTAGACGGACCAACACTGAAGCTTTCTTT. It specifies CASSSRRTNTEAFF.